This T cell receptor (beta chain) was found in a study of T cell responses to AZD1222 COVID-19 vaccine. Notes on the study in general: Across the whole spike, CD4 TCRs peaked at regions 160-218 and 743-854. With two AZD1222 doses given, Spike-specific TCR breadth and depth both rose. Within unmutated variant regions lay the reported targets of nearly half of spike-specific TCRs. The donor cohort was predominantly white British with a female majority, and clonal diversity may have been underestimated.

The table lists this clone with a count of one. Its antigen is not identified. TCRdb's copy holds only in-frame clones and misses some; the assay was immunoSEQ multiplex PCR. This sample has around 140,000 clones, with 80% to 90% found just once. Germline CDR1 MNHEY, CDR2 SVGAGI. V shed 2 bases and J shed 7 bases, with 11 bases lying between them. This CDR3 comprises 13 residues. This chain connects TRBV6-5 to TRBJ1-2, with no clear D. This TCR came from an adult in good health. The sequencing used peripheral blood, collected on day 0 of AZD1222 vaccination. CDR3 residues: CASSYGPAGGYTF. The CDR3 bases are TGTGCCAGCAGTTACGGACCAGCCGGTGGCTACACCTTC.